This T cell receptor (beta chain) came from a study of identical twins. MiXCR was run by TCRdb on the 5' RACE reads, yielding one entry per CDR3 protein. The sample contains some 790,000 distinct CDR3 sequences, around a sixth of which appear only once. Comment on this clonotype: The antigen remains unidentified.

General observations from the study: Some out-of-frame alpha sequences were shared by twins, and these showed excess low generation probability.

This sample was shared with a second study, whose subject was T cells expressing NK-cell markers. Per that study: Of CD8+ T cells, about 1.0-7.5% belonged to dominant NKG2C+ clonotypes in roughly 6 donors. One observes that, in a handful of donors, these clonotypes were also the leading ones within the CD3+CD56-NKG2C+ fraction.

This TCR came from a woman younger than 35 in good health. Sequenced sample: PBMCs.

The chain's CDR3 is CASSTALNEKLFF. CDR3 DNA: TGTGCCAGCAGCACGGCGTTAAATGAAAAACTGTTTTTT. V is TRBV12-3 or TRBV12-4 and J is TRBJ1-4; D uncertain. This CDR3 region has 13 residues. Between the trimmed V and J ends, which lost 6 bases and 5 bases, there was a span of 10 bases.